A single T cell receptor beta chain is shown here with its context. Its target is not known. CDR1 SGHNT and CDR2 YENEEA come from the germline V gene. CDR3 size: 14 residues. V dropped 5 bases and J dropped 5 bases, with 15 bases sitting between them. Clones were read by immunoSEQ multiplex PCR, and TCRdb kept only the in-frame ones, dropping some. The top ten clones hold roughly an eighth of a sample with some 93,000 clones, more than 75% of them seen once. The data are from a study of T cell responses to AZD1222 COVID-19 vaccine. General study points: Increased Spike-specific TCR breadth and depth were observed after two AZD1222 doses. In the spike-specific TCR repertoire, nearly half reportedly target unmutated variant regions.

This rearrangement joins TRBV11-3 to TRBJ1-1; TRBD1 is a possible D gene (6 bases). The TCR originated in an adult who received the AZD1222 COVID-19 vaccine. The source material was peripheral blood, sampled 28 days after the second AZD1222 dose. CDR3 nucleotides: TGTGCCAGCAGCCAAGGGGGGAGGGGTACTGAAGCTTTCTTT. Amino acids: CASSQGGRGTEAFF.